These T cell receptor beta chains were read from a single sample in a study of T-cell reconstitution after alpha-beta-depleted transplantation in children. Each CDR3 protein gets one entry after TCRdb re-called the PCR reads with MiXCR. The sample shows about 240,000 distinct CDR3 sequences, around 12% of them seen only once. The source was PBMCs from the stem cell graft donor, collected from the stem cell graft. These receptors were obtained from a human donor who donated a stem cell graft to a child with acute lymphoblastic leukemia. CDR3s leave out the opening cysteine and the closing phenylalanine or tryptophan. A D gene is named only where the DNA matches it firmly.

d_gene,j_gene,v_gene,CDR3aa
-,TRBJ2-7,TRBV6-6,ASSYASPYEQY
-,TRBJ1-2,TRBV30,AWRRPANYGYT
-,TRBJ1-4,TRBV20-1,SASEQENEKLF
-,TRBJ2-7,TRBV7-2,ASSLRYSYEQY
TRBD2,TRBJ2-2,TRBV4-3,ASSQDYLAGGYTGELF
-,TRBJ2-4,TRBV20-1,SARDWKEGASIQY
TRBD2,TRBJ2-2,TRBV19,ASTIGRGTGELF
TRBD1,TRBJ1-1,TRBV24-1,ATSDTRQGGTEAF
-,TRBJ2-7,TRBV7-2,ASSHPSRSLTNYEQY
-,TRBJ2-2,TRBV6-5,ASSPGVTGELF
-,TRBJ2-3,TRBV29-1,SGGGSTDTQY